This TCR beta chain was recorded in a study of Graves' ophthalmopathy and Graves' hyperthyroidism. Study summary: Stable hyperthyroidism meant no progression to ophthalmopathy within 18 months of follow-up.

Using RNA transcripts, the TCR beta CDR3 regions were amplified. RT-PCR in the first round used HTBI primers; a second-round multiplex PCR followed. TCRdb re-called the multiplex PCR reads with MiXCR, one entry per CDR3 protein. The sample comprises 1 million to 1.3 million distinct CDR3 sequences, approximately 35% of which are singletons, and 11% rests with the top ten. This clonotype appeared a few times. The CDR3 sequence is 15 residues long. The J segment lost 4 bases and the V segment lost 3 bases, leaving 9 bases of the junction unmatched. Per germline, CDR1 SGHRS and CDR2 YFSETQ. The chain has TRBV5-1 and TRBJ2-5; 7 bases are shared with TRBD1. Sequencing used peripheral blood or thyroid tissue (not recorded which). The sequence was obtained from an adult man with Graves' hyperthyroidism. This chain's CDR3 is CASSSVGTVAETQYF. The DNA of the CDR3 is TGCGCCAGCAGCTCGGTGGGGACAGTGGCAGAGACCCAGTACTTC.